Presented here are 29 T cell receptor beta chains from one specimen sequenced in a study of blood T cell repertoires in COVID-19. The protocol was immunoSEQ multiplex PCR, while the TCRdb copy is restricted to in-frame clones and leaves out a portion. The sample yields 68,000 or so clones, roughly 84% seen once. Material for sequencing was peripheral blood. These receptor sequences come from a man aged 50 to 60 with active COVID-19.

The genes are TRBV3-1 (or the pseudogene TRBV3-2) and TRBJ2-5; 7 bases fit TRBD1. V shed 8 bases and J 4 bases; nucleotides not matched to a gene: 7. This CDR3 region has 13 residues. Per the germline V gene, CDR1 is LGHDT and CDR2 is YNNKEL (reference sequence). CDR3 nucleotide sequence: TGTGCCAGCGAACAGGGGAGAAGAGAGACCCAGTACTTC. Translation gives CASEQGRRETQYF.

The V gene is TRBV27, the J gene TRBJ2-6; the D gene is possibly TRBD2 (6 bases). The CDR3 is 15 residues long. Germline V lookup: CDR1 MNHEY, CDR2 SMNVEV (reference sequence). V lost 4 bases and J 2 bases, leaving 9 bases between the germline ends. The CDR3 sequence: CASSSWGAGANVLTF. Here the CDR3 DNA reads TGTGCCAGCAGTTCCTGGGGGGCTGGGGCCAACGTCCTGACTTTC. The complete variable domain, with remaining parts taken from reference TRBV27 and TRBJ2-6, reads EAQVTQNPRYLITVTGKKLTVTCSQNMNHEYMSWYRQDPGLGLRQIYYSMNVEVTDKGDVPEGYKVSRKEKRNFPLILESPSPNQTSLYFCASSSWGAGANVLTFGAGSRLTVL.

The V call is TRBV28, the J call TRBJ1-4; TRBD1 matches at 7 bases. CDR1 MDHEN and CDR2 SYDVKM come from the germline V gene. The V and J ends lost 2 bases and 3 bases, in that order; junction bases with no gene match: 0. The CDR3 runs to 14 residues. The CDR3 loop is CASSLQGANEKLFF. CDR3 DNA sequence: TGTGCCAGCAGTTTACAGGGGGCTAATGAAAAACTGTTTTTT.

This chain joins TRBV24-1 and TRBJ2-1; 7 bases are a match to TRBD1. The CDR3 runs to 13 residues. Germline trimming cut 9 bases from V and 4 bases from J; bases unmatched to any gene: 5. Germline CDR1 and CDR2: KGHDR and SFDVKD. CDR3 nucleotide sequence: TGTGCCACCGAAGGGACAGCGTACAATGAGCAGTTCTTC. It translates to CATEGTAYNEQFF.

The chain recombines TRBV5-1 with TRBJ2-1; possible D gene TRBD2, 7 bases. Germline CDR1 and CDR2: SGHRS and YFSETQ. CDR3 size: 16 residues. V lost 0 bases, J lost 5 bases, and 15 bases lay in between. CDR3 region: CASSLGVGGPNNEQFF. The CDR3 DNA reads as TGCGCCAGCAGCTTGGGGGTCGGGGGGCCCAACAATGAGCAGTTCTTC.

The chain has TRBV4-1 and TRBJ1-1; D unclear. CDR1 and CDR2 (germline): MGHRA, YSYEKL. V dropped 0 bases and J dropped 10 bases, with 21 bases sitting between them. The CDR3 has 16 amino acids. CDR3 loop: CASSQELSTQYSGAFF. The CDR3 DNA reads TGCGCCAGCAGCCAAGAACTCTCAACCCAGTACAGTGGAGCTTTCTTT.

The chain carries TRBV11-2 and TRBJ2-7, with 9 bases that match TRBD2. With 5 bases clipped from V and 0 bases from J, the junction kept 8 bases outside the gene matches. CDR3 length equals 16 residues. CDR1 is SGHAT, CDR2 FQNNGV, per germline. The CDR3 nucleotides read TGTGCCAGCAGCCCGACTAGCGGCCTTAGCTCCTACGAGCAGTACTTC. It specifies CASSPTSGLSSYEQYF.

A note on this clone: Other DNA sequences in this specimen translate into the identical CDR3. This chain uses TRBV27 with TRBJ1-3; D gene ambiguous. V lost 8 bases and J lost 0, with 14 bases in between. The CDR3 loop spans 15 amino acids. Germline-derived CDR1 and CDR2 are MNHEY and SMNVEV (reference sequence). CDR3 residues: CASAQSRDSGNTIYF. In DNA form, the CDR3 reads TGTGCCAGCGCTCAATCCCGGGACTCTGGAAACACCATATATTTT.

In this sample, this clone turned up a few times. The chain is built from TRBV28 and TRBJ1-5, with 8 bases lining up with TRBD1. CDR3 length equals 12 residues. Per germline, CDR1 MDHEN and CDR2 SYDVKM. J lost 8 bases, V lost 8 bases, and 5 bases had no gene match. The CDR3 bases are TGTGCCAGCCTGACAGGGGCGAAGCCCCAGCATTTT. Amino acid sequence: CASLTGAKPQHF.

The table lists this clone with many counts. The J gene is TRBJ2-1, the V gene TRBV9; tentatively, D is TRBD2 (5 bases). CDR1 and CDR2 from the germline V gene are SGDLS and YYNGEE. There are 14 residues in the CDR3. V was trimmed by 0 bases and J by 9 bases, leaving 13 bases between them. Written as DNA, the CDR3 is TGTGCCAGCAGCGTAGGCGCGGGTTTAGGTGAGCAGTTCTTC. It encodes CASSVGAGLGEQFF.

The rearrangement joins TRBV29-1 to TRBJ1-1; the D is unclear. This CDR3 contains 13 residues. V dropped 6 bases and J dropped 3 bases, with 14 bases sitting between them. Germline CDR1 SQVTM, CDR2 ANQGSEA. The CDR3 coding sequence is TGCAGCGTCGGGAACTATGGGGACACTGAAGCTTTCTTT. It translates to CSVGNYGDTEAFF.

V usage is TRBV5-1 and J usage is TRBJ2-1, with 11 bases that match TRBD2. This CDR3 is built from 17 residues. Germline CDR1 reads SGHRS; CDR2 reads YFSETQ. The ends lost 3 bases at V and 7 bases at J; junction bases unmatched: 12. CDR3: CASSSGLTSGGGNEQFF. CDR3 nucleotide sequence: TGCGCCAGCAGCTCCGGGCTCACTAGCGGGGGTGGTAATGAGCAGTTCTTC.

V and J are TRBV28 and TRBJ1-3; D possibly corresponds to TRBD1 (6 bases). Per germline, CDR1 MDHEN and CDR2 SYDVKM. V lost 2 bases and J lost 7, with 15 bases in between. The CDR3 has 15 amino acids. The CDR3: CASSLIGTTGNTIYF. CDR3 DNA: TGTGCCAGCAGTTTAATAGGGACAACCGGCAACACCATATATTTT. Full variable domain (missing parts from reference TRBV28 and TRBJ1-3): DVKVTQSSRYLVKRTGEKVFLECVQDMDHENMFWYRQDPGLGLRLIYFSYDVKMKEKGDIPEGYSVSREKKERFSLILESASTNQTSMYLCASSLIGTTGNTIYFGEGSWLTVV.

The chain couples TRBV27 to TRBJ1-4; no clear D gene. Germline V gives CDR1 MNHEY, CDR2 SMNVEV (reference sequence). The germline V and J ends were trimmed by 5 bases and 4 bases, with 11 bases remaining between them. This CDR3 comprises 14 residues. In DNA form, the CDR3 reads TGTGCCAGCAGTCCGAGGGCGAGTAATGAAAAACTGTTTTTT. Its translation: CASSPRASNEKLFF.

This chain links TRBV5-8 with TRBJ2-1; tentatively, D is TRBD2 (6 bases). The CDR3 totals 16 residues. The germline gives CDR1 SGHTS, CDR2 YDEGEE. V was cut by 3 bases and J by 0 bases, with 13 bases left in between. The CDR3 spells CASSSEAGNSYNEQFF. The CDR3 nucleotides read TGTGCCAGCAGCTCGGAGGCGGGAAACTCCTACAATGAGCAGTTCTTC.

The chain links TRBV7-9 to TRBJ1-1; TRBD1 aligns across 8 bases. Germline V CDR1 and CDR2: SEHNR, FQNEAQ (reference sequence). J gave up 2 bases and V 4 bases, and 6 bases lay outside the gene matches. The CDR3 contains 15 residues. The CDR3 sequence is CASSSGQGVNTEAFF. The CDR3 bases are TGTGCCAGCAGCTCCGGACAGGGAGTAAACACTGAAGCTTTCTTT.

V usage is TRBV18 and J usage is TRBJ2-7; 11 positions match TRBD1. Trimming removed 6 bases from V and 5 bases from J; junction bases left unmatched: 12. The CDR3 runs 16 residues. Germline assignment: CDR1 KGHSH and CDR2 LQKENI. The CDR3 loop is CASSLLGGQGANEQYF. The CDR3 coding sequence is TGTGCCAGCTCTCTACTCGGTGGACAGGGGGCCAACGAGCAGTACTTC.

V gene TRBV4-1 combines with J gene TRBJ1-2; 10 bases map to TRBD1. The trim removed 6 bases at V and 4 bases at J, leaving 20 bases unmatched. Germline CDR1 reads MGHRA; CDR2 reads YSYEKL. The CDR3 length is 19 residues. The CDR3 DNA reads as TGCGCCAGCAGTCTTAAGGTATCCGGGACAGGGGTTCCTCCCTATGGCTACACCTTC. Protein: CASSLKVSGTGVPPYGYTF.

The V gene is TRBV6-5, the J gene TRBJ2-3; a weak D match, TRBD2 (6 bases). With 6 bases removed from V and 0 bases from J, the gap between germline ends came to 10 bases. This CDR3 spans 14 amino acids. Per germline, CDR1 MNHEY and CDR2 SVGAGI. CDR3 in DNA: TGTGCCAGCAGAGGAGCGGGCAGCACAGATACGCAGTATTTT. Its translation is CASRGAGSTDTQYF.

A single count supports this clone. The CDR3 carries no conserved terminal phenylalanine or tryptophan, so it likely arises from a read error. The chain is built from TRBV19 and TRBJ1-1, with TRBD1 identical over 9 bases. V lost 5 bases and J lost 6; bases outside the gene matches: 16. This CDR3 has 17 amino acids. The V gene's germline CDR1 is LNHDA and CDR2 SQIVND (reference sequence). In DNA form, the CDR3 reads TGTGCCAGTAGTGACAGAACATTACAGGGGGCTAGAGCTGAAGCTTTCCTT. It yields the protein CASSDRTLQGARAEAFL.

CDR3 DNA sequence: TGTGCCAGCAGCTTGTACAGTTACAATGAGCAGTTCTTC. This translates into CASSLYSYNEQFF. This chain uses TRBV5-6 with TRBJ2-1; no reliable D call. V was cut by 1 base and J by 4 bases, with 6 bases left in between. The germline CDR1 and CDR2 sequences are SGHDT and YYEEEE. This CDR3 comprises 13 residues.

This chain joins TRBV28 and TRBJ2-1; 10 bases agree with TRBD1. Germline V lookup: CDR1 MDHEN, CDR2 SYDVKM. The CDR3 is 15 amino acids. The junction had 7 bases not matched to a gene; V was cut back by 5 bases and J by 6 bases. Here the CDR3 reads CASSHGTGEANEQFF. The CDR3 DNA is TGTGCCAGCAGTCACGGGACAGGGGAAGCCAATGAGCAGTTCTTC.

The chain links TRBV7-2 to TRBJ2-1, with 14 positions matching TRBD2. Germline trimming cut 4 bases from V and 3 bases from J; bases unmatched to any gene: 5. Germline V CDR1 and CDR2: SGHTA, FQGNSA. This CDR3 has 17 residues. The CDR3 loop is CASSSRTSGGYYNEQFF. The DNA for the CDR3 is TGTGCCAGCAGCTCGAGGACTAGCGGGGGGTACTACAATGAGCAGTTCTTC.

The rearrangement uses TRBV5-1 and TRBJ1-2; D uncertain. V shed 1 base and J shed 6 bases, with 22 bases lying between them. The CDR3 spans 17 residues. Looked up from germline, CDR1 is SGHRS and CDR2 is YFSETQ. CDR3 in DNA: TGCGCCAGCAGCTTGATCATCGTAGAGGAACGTATGCATGGCTACACCTTC. It specifies CASSLIIVEERMHGYTF.

The V gene is TRBV4-3, the J gene TRBJ1-4; TRBD1 might be the D (5 bases). CDR1 LGHNA and CDR2 YSLEER come from the germline V gene. The CDR3 has 15 residues. V lost 0 bases and J 10 bases, leaving 15 bases between the germline ends. The CDR3 DNA sequence: TGCGCCAGCAGCCAAGATTTTGGACCAAGGGGAAAACTGTTTTTT. Encoded protein: CASSQDFGPRGKLFF.

The chain employs TRBV4-3 and TRBJ2-7; 7 bases are a match to TRBD2. V shed 1 base and J 2 bases; nucleotides not matched to a gene: 5. Germline V lookup: CDR1 LGHNA, CDR2 YSLEER. CDR3 length: 15 amino acids. The CDR3 protein is CASSQGLAAAYEQYF. The CDR3 coding sequence is TGCGCCAGCAGCCAAGGGCTAGCGGCCGCCTACGAGCAGTACTTC.

This clone is medium-sized within its sample. V is TRBV4-1 and J is TRBJ1-5; TRBD1 aligns across 7 bases. The CDR3 totals 18 residues. CDR1 and CDR2 from the germline V gene are MGHRA and YSYEKL. The trim removed 4 bases at V and 0 bases at J, leaving 12 bases unmatched. As DNA, the CDR3 is TGCGCCAGCAGCCTAGACCTGGACAGGATTTATAGCAATCAGCCCCAGCATTTT. It translates to CASSLDLDRIYSNQPQHF.

This clone was recorded only once. This chain connects TRBV11-2 to TRBJ1-6; 9 positions agree with TRBD1. From germline, CDR1 is SGHAT and CDR2 FQNNGV. The CDR3 is 14 residues long. Germline trimming cut 5 bases from V and 10 bases from J; bases unmatched to any gene: 6. CDR3 region: CASSPGTGLSPLHF. CDR3 nucleotides: TGTGCCAGCAGCCCCGGGACAGGGTTGTCACCCCTCCACTTT.

A few counts support this clone. The chain has TRBV4-3 and TRBJ2-5, with TRBD1 matching 9 bases. Germline V gene sequence: CDR1 LGHNA, CDR2 YSLEER. The CDR3 extends over 16 amino acids. Trimming at V came to 0 bases and at J to 5 bases, leaving 7 bases not matched to a gene. DNA of the CDR3: TGCGCCAGCAGCCAAGACTCTCGACAGGGGGTCGAGACCCAGTACTTC. This translates into CASSQDSRQGVETQYF.